This T cell receptor (beta chain) stems from a study of cytomegalovirus exposure and HLA in healthy donors. For this clone: The antigen remains unidentified.

Sequencing used immunoSEQ multiplex PCR; TCRdb keeps in-frame clones, though not all of them. Among 150,000 to 200,000 clones listed, about 80% were seen once. Study-wide results and limits: Rarity held for most TCR sequences, but there were some public TCRs that occurred in many donors.

The CDR3 sequence is 13 residues long. Germline V gene sequence: CDR1 MNHEY, CDR2 SVGAGI. Trimming removed 6 bases at V and 4 bases at J, with 12 bases between. The chain uses TRBV6-5 and TRBJ1-1; D perhaps matches TRBD1 (6 bases). The sequenced sample was PBMCs. The sequence was collected from a woman younger than 30 in good health and CMV-seropositive. CDR3 amino acids: CASRRDIPTEAFF. In DNA form, the CDR3 reads TGTGCCAGCAGAAGGGACATACCCACTGAAGCTTTCTTT.